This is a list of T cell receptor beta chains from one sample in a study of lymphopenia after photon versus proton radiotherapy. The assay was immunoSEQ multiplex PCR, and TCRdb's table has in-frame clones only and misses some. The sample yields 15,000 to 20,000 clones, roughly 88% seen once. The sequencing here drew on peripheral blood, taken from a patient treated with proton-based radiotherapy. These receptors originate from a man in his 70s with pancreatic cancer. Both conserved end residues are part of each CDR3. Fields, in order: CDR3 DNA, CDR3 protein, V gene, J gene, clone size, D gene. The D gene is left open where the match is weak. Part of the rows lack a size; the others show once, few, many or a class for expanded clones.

cdr3_nt: TGTGCCAGCAGCTCGGGGACAGCCCCGAACACTGAAGCTTTCTTT
cdr3_aa: CASSSGTAPNTEAFF
v_call: TRBV7-9
j_call: TRBJ1-1
clone_size: .
d_call: TRBD1

cdr3_nt: TGTGCCAGTAGTATCCTTAGAAACTCTGGAAACACCATATATTTT
cdr3_aa: CASSILRNSGNTIYF
v_call: TRBV19
j_call: TRBJ1-3
clone_size: .
d_call: .

cdr3_nt: TGTGCCAGCAGCCCACTAGCGGGGTCATACAATGAGCAGTTCTTC
cdr3_aa: CASSPLAGSYNEQFF
v_call: TRBV11-3
j_call: TRBJ2-1
clone_size: .
d_call: TRBD2

cdr3_nt: TGTGCCAGCAGCTCCGTCAGGGGGACTGAAGCTTTCTTT
cdr3_aa: CASSSVRGTEAFF
v_call: TRBV7-2
j_call: TRBJ1-1
clone_size: .
d_call: TRBD1

cdr3_nt: TGTGCCAGCAGTTTAGACCGGGACCGGAGGGAGACCCAGTACTTC
cdr3_aa: CASSLDRDRRETQYF
v_call: TRBV27
j_call: TRBJ2-5
clone_size: .
d_call: .

cdr3_nt: TGCGCCAGCAGCTTGGCCCTGGCCCAAGGACAGGCCCCAGCCAAAAACATTCAGTACTTC
cdr3_aa: CASSLALAQGQAPAKNIQYF
v_call: TRBV5-1
j_call: TRBJ2-4
clone_size: .
d_call: TRBD1

cdr3_nt: TGTGCCAGCAGTGAAGCGCCCAGGCCTGAAGCTTTCTTT
cdr3_aa: CASSEAPRPEAFF
v_call: TRBV6-5
j_call: TRBJ1-1
clone_size: .
d_call: .

cdr3_nt: TGTGCCAGCAGTGTTTGGCTGCCGAACACTGAAGCTTTCTTT
cdr3_aa: CASSVWLPNTEAFF
v_call: TRBV6-1
j_call: TRBJ1-1
clone_size: few
d_call: .

cdr3_nt: TGTGCCAGCAGTTCAAGGGGATTGGGAAGGACTAGCGGCTCCTACGAGCAGTACTTC
cdr3_aa: CASSSRGLGRTSGSYEQYF
v_call: TRBV27
j_call: TRBJ2-7
clone_size: .
d_call: TRBD2

cdr3_nt: TGCAGCGTTGGCGACCCCGGGACTAGCGGGACTCTGAAGTACAATGAGCAGTTCTTC
cdr3_aa: CSVGDPGTSGTLKYNEQFF
v_call: TRBV29-1
j_call: TRBJ2-1
clone_size: .
d_call: TRBD2

cdr3_nt: TGTGCCAGCAGCCCGGGGAGCCTAAGATGGACCCAGTACTTC
cdr3_aa: CASSPGSLRWTQYF
v_call: TRBV5-6
j_call: TRBJ2-5
clone_size: .
d_call: .

cdr3_nt: TGTGCCAGCAGCCAGTTGGGCAGTGAAGCTTTCTTT
cdr3_aa: CASSQLGSEAFF
v_call: TRBV4-2
j_call: TRBJ1-1
clone_size: .
d_call: .

cdr3_nt: TGTGCCAGCAGTTTATCGTTGGGCAGGGCCGGCAATGAGCAGTTCTTC
cdr3_aa: CASSLSLGRAGNEQFF
v_call: TRBV27
j_call: TRBJ2-1
clone_size: .
d_call: .

cdr3_nt: TGTGCCAGCAGCCAAGGGGTGGCCTCTTGGGAGACCCAGTACTTC
cdr3_aa: CASSQGVASWETQYF
v_call: TRBV14
j_call: TRBJ2-5
clone_size: .
d_call: .

cdr3_nt: TGTGCCAGCAGTGTGGGGCCCAATCAGCCCCAGCATTTT
cdr3_aa: CASSVGPNQPQHF
v_call: TRBV6-4
j_call: TRBJ1-5
clone_size: few
d_call: .

cdr3_nt: TGCGCCAGCAGCGGGGACGGTTTGCGAAGTCTTGGCTACACCTTC
cdr3_aa: CASSGDGLRSLGYTF
v_call: TRBV5-1
j_call: TRBJ1-2
clone_size: .
d_call: .

cdr3_nt: TGTGCAAGTCGCGTGATACGGCCTTTCTCCTATAATTCACCCCTCCACTTT
cdr3_aa: CASRVIRPFSYNSPLHF
v_call: TRBV12-2
j_call: TRBJ1-6
clone_size: .
d_call: .

cdr3_nt: TGTGCCAGCTCACTGGGACAGGGGGCTGAAGCTTTCTTT
cdr3_aa: CASSLGQGAEAFF
v_call: TRBV18
j_call: TRBJ1-1
clone_size: .
d_call: TRBD1

cdr3_nt: TGTGCCAGCAGCTTAGTAGGGCACTCGAACACTGAAGCTTTCTTT
cdr3_aa: CASSLVGHSNTEAFF
v_call: TRBV11-2
j_call: TRBJ1-1
clone_size: .
d_call: .

cdr3_nt: TGTGCCAGCAGCTTAGGGAGGGACACCGGGGAGCTGTTTTTT
cdr3_aa: CASSLGRDTGELFF
v_call: TRBV11-3
j_call: TRBJ2-2
clone_size: .
d_call: .

cdr3_nt: TGTGCCAGCAGCTCTAGAAGCTCCTACAATGAGCAGTTCTTC
cdr3_aa: CASSSRSSYNEQFF
v_call: TRBV7-3
j_call: TRBJ2-1
clone_size: .
d_call: .

cdr3_nt: TGTGCCAGCAGCTTATGGTCCCGACAGGGTCGGATCGACAATGAGCAGTTCTTC
cdr3_aa: CASSLWSRQGRIDNEQFF
v_call: TRBV7-3
j_call: TRBJ2-1
clone_size: .
d_call: TRBD1

cdr3_nt: TGTGCCTGGAGTGGACAGACCGCAACTAATGAAAAACTGTTTTTT
cdr3_aa: CAWSGQTATNEKLFF
v_call: TRBV30
j_call: TRBJ1-4
clone_size: .
d_call: .

cdr3_nt: TGTGCCAGCAGTTTATCGTTTTCGGGTAGCGGGAGATCTAATACGCAGTATTTT
cdr3_aa: CASSLSFSGSGRSNTQYF
v_call: TRBV27
j_call: TRBJ2-3
clone_size: .
d_call: TRBD2

cdr3_nt: TGTGCCAGCAGTTCCGGGCGGGTTGGGAGCTCCTACAATGAGCAGTTCTTC
cdr3_aa: CASSSGRVGSSYNEQFF
v_call: TRBV27
j_call: TRBJ2-1
clone_size: .
d_call: .

cdr3_nt: TGTGCCAGCACCTCAAGCTCTGGGGCCAACGTCCTGACTTTC
cdr3_aa: CASTSSSGANVLTF
v_call: TRBV2
j_call: TRBJ2-6
clone_size: once
d_call: .

cdr3_nt: TGTGCCAGTAGTCTATGGGCTGGTATGGATGAGCAGTTCTTC
cdr3_aa: CASSLWAGMDEQFF
v_call: TRBV19
j_call: TRBJ2-1
clone_size: .
d_call: .

cdr3_nt: TGTGCCTGGAGTAGGGCACAACACTCTGGGGCCAACGTCCTGACTTTC
cdr3_aa: CAWSRAQHSGANVLTF
v_call: TRBV30
j_call: TRBJ2-6
clone_size: .
d_call: .

cdr3_nt: TGCGCCAGCAGCTCGGGACTGAAACTTCAAGAGACCCAGTACTTC
cdr3_aa: CASSSGLKLQETQYF
v_call: TRBV5-1
j_call: TRBJ2-5
clone_size: .
d_call: .

cdr3_nt: TGTGCCAGCAGTTTTTTTAGCCCGAACACCGGGGAGCTGTTTTTT
cdr3_aa: CASSFFSPNTGELFF
v_call: TRBV27
j_call: TRBJ2-2
clone_size: few
d_call: .

cdr3_nt: TGTGCCAGCACCAATACGCGGAAGGGTGTCTACGAGCAGTACTTC
cdr3_aa: CASTNTRKGVYEQYF
v_call: TRBV7-2
j_call: TRBJ2-7
clone_size: .
d_call: .

cdr3_nt: TGTGCCAGTAGTGACCACGCAGGGGATAATTCACCCCTCCACTTT
cdr3_aa: CASSDHAGDNSPLHF
v_call: TRBV19
j_call: TRBJ1-6
clone_size: .
d_call: .

cdr3_nt: TGTGCCAGCAGCGCATCCCCCGTTGGCTACACCTTC
cdr3_aa: CASSASPVGYTF
v_call: TRBV5-6
j_call: TRBJ1-2
clone_size: .
d_call: .

cdr3_nt: TGTGCCAGCAGTTTAGGTCCTAGCGGGCGCTACGAGCAGTACTTC
cdr3_aa: CASSLGPSGRYEQYF
v_call: TRBV28
j_call: TRBJ2-7
clone_size: .
d_call: TRBD2

cdr3_nt: TGTGCCAGCCACAGGGGCTCCGGGGCCAACGTCCTGACTTTC
cdr3_aa: CASHRGSGANVLTF
v_call: TRBV6-4
j_call: TRBJ2-6
clone_size: .
d_call: TRBD1

cdr3_nt: TGTGCCAGTAGTATAGTGTCGGGCAATCAGCCCCAGCATTTT
cdr3_aa: CASSIVSGNQPQHF
v_call: TRBV19
j_call: TRBJ1-5
clone_size: .
d_call: .

cdr3_nt: TGTGCCAGTAGTATACGGAGTAGCGGGAGTGGTGAGCAGTTCTTC
cdr3_aa: CASSIRSSGSGEQFF
v_call: TRBV19
j_call: TRBJ2-1
clone_size: once
d_call: TRBD2

cdr3_nt: TGTGCCAGTAGGGGGCAGGGGGCGCTCCTTCAGCCCCAGCATTTT
cdr3_aa: CASRGQGALLQPQHF
v_call: TRBV19
j_call: TRBJ1-5
clone_size: once
d_call: TRBD1

cdr3_nt: TGTGCCAGCAGCTTAACAGGGGATCAGCCCCAGCATTTT
cdr3_aa: CASSLTGDQPQHF
v_call: TRBV9
j_call: TRBJ1-5
clone_size: few
d_call: TRBD1

cdr3_nt: TGCGCCAGCAGGCAGGCACCTATGAACACTGAAGCTTTCTTT
cdr3_aa: CASRQAPMNTEAFF
v_call: TRBV5-1
j_call: TRBJ1-1
clone_size: .
d_call: .

cdr3_nt: TGCAGCGTTGAAGTAGAGGACAGGGCATCCTACGAGCAGTACTTC
cdr3_aa: CSVEVEDRASYEQYF
v_call: TRBV29-1
j_call: TRBJ2-7
clone_size: .
d_call: TRBD1

cdr3_nt: TGTGCCAGCAGTGGCCGACTAGCGGCGAACTCCTACAATGAGCAGTTCTTC
cdr3_aa: CASSGRLAANSYNEQFF
v_call: TRBV6-1
j_call: TRBJ2-1
clone_size: .
d_call: TRBD2

cdr3_nt: TGTGCCAGCAGCTCCCGTCGCGCAGACGAGCAGTACTTC
cdr3_aa: CASSSRRADEQYF
v_call: TRBV7-9
j_call: TRBJ2-7
clone_size: .
d_call: .

cdr3_nt: TGTGCCAGCAGCTTAGCCGGGAGCAACACCGGGGAGCTGTTTTTT
cdr3_aa: CASSLAGSNTGELFF
v_call: TRBV7-6
j_call: TRBJ2-2
clone_size: .
d_call: .

cdr3_nt: TGTGCCAGCAGCTTAGATCTAGCGGCTTACAATGAGCAGTTCTTC
cdr3_aa: CASSLDLAAYNEQFF
v_call: TRBV11-3
j_call: TRBJ2-1
clone_size: .
d_call: TRBD2

cdr3_nt: TGTGCCAGCAGCCTAGAGGCCATCCAGGAATCGGGCACTGAAGCTTTCTTT
cdr3_aa: CASSLEAIQESGTEAFF
v_call: TRBV7-3
j_call: TRBJ1-1
clone_size: .
d_call: .

cdr3_nt: TGTGCCACCAGCAGAGGACGCCTGGACACTGAAGCTTTCTTT
cdr3_aa: CATSRGRLDTEAFF
v_call: TRBV15
j_call: TRBJ1-1
clone_size: few
d_call: .

cdr3_nt: TGTGCCAGCAGCTTGCAGTTAGGGCATGAGCAGTTCTTC
cdr3_aa: CASSLQLGHEQFF
v_call: TRBV5-8
j_call: TRBJ2-1
clone_size: .
d_call: .

cdr3_nt: TGTGCCAGCAGCTTAGTTGGGACAGCGGATCAGCCCCAGCATTTT
cdr3_aa: CASSLVGTADQPQHF
v_call: TRBV7-2
j_call: TRBJ1-5
clone_size: few
d_call: TRBD1

cdr3_nt: TGTGCCAGCAGTGTCGTCCGCCGGAACACTGAAGCTTTCTTT
cdr3_aa: CASSVVRRNTEAFF
v_call: TRBV6-1
j_call: TRBJ1-1
clone_size: .
d_call: .

cdr3_nt: TGTGCCATCTCCCGAGGGGGGTGGAACATTCAGTACTTC
cdr3_aa: CAISRGGWNIQYF
v_call: TRBV6-6
j_call: TRBJ2-4
clone_size: .
d_call: .

cdr3_nt: TGTGCCAGCAGCAAAGGACAGGGCGGTGGGGAGACCCAGTACTTC
cdr3_aa: CASSKGQGGGETQYF
v_call: TRBV7-9
j_call: TRBJ2-5
clone_size: .
d_call: TRBD1

cdr3_nt: TGTGCCAGCAGTGAATATATCGGGATCAGAGCTGAAAAACTGTTTTTT
cdr3_aa: CASSEYIGIRAEKLFF
v_call: TRBV25-1
j_call: TRBJ1-4
clone_size: .
d_call: .

cdr3_nt: TGTGCCAGCAGCCCTTGGGGACAGAGCTCCTACGAGCAGTACTTC
cdr3_aa: CASSPWGQSSYEQYF
v_call: TRBV5-8
j_call: TRBJ2-7
clone_size: .
d_call: TRBD1

cdr3_nt: TGCGCCAGCAGCTTGTATACGGGGAATGGAAACACCATATATTTT
cdr3_aa: CASSLYTGNGNTIYF
v_call: TRBV5-1
j_call: TRBJ1-3
clone_size: .
d_call: .

cdr3_nt: TGCGCCAGCAGCCCCCCCGACTACGAGCAGTACTTC
cdr3_aa: CASSPPDYEQYF
v_call: TRBV5-1
j_call: TRBJ2-7
clone_size: hyperexpanded
d_call: .

cdr3_nt: TGTGCCAGCAGCTTGGGGGTAGCGGAATTTAGCACAGATACGCAGTATTTT
cdr3_aa: CASSLGVAEFSTDTQYF
v_call: TRBV5-4
j_call: TRBJ2-3
clone_size: .
d_call: .